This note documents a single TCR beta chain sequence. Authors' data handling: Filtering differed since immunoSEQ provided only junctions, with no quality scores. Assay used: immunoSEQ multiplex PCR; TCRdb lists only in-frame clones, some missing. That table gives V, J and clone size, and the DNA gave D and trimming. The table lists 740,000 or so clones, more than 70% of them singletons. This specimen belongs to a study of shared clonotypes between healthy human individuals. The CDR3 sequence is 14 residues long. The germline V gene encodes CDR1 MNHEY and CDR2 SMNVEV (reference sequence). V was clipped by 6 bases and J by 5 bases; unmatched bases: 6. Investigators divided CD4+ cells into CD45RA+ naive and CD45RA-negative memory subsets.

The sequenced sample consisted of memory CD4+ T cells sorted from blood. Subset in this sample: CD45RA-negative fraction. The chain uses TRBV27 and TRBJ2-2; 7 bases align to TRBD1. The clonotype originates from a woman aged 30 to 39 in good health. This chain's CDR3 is CASSWDSQTGELFF. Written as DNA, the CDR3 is TGTGCCAGCAGCTGGGACAGTCAGACCGGGGAGCTGTTTTTT.